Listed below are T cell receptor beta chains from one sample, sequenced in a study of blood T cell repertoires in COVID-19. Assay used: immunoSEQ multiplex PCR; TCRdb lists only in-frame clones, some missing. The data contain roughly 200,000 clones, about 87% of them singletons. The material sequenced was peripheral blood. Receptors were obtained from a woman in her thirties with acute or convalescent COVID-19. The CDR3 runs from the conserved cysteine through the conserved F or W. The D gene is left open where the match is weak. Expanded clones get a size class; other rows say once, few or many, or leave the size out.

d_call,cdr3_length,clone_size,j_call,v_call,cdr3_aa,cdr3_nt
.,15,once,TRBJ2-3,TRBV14,CASSQERLNTDTQYF,TGTGCCAGCAGCCAAGAACGACTCAACACAGATACGCAGTATTTT
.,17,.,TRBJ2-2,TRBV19,CASSISPIARNTGELFF,TGTGCCAGTAGTATTTCCCCCATAGCGAGGAACACCGGTGAGCTGTTTTTT
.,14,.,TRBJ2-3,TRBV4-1,CASSQGRGTDTQYF,TGCGCCAGCAGCCAAGGACGGGGCACAGATACGCAGTATTTT
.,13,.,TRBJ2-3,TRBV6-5,CASSYSHRDTQYF,TGTGCCAGCAGTTACTCTCACAGGGATACGCAGTATTTT
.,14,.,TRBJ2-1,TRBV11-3,CASSPVGEYNEQFF,TGTGCCAGCAGCCCGGTAGGGGAATACAATGAGCAGTTCTTC
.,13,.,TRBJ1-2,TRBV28,CASSQVDFYGYTF,TGTGCCAGCTCACAGGTCGATTTCTATGGCTACACCTTC
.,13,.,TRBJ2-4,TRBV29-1,CSVEGPSKNIQYF,TGCAGCGTTGAAGGTCCGTCCAAAAACATTCAGTACTTC
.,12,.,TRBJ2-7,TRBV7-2,CASRISISEQYF,TGTGCCAGCAGGATTTCTATTAGCGAGCAGTACTTC
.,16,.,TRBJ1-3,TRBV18,CASSPSIQDGGNTIYF,TGTGCCAGCTCACCATCTATTCAGGATGGAGGGAACACCATATATTTT
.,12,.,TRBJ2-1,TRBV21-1,CAFPLSYNEQFF,TGTGCTTTTCCCCTCTCCTACAATGAGCAGTTCTTC
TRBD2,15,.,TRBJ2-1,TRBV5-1,CASSPPGLALNEQFF,TGCGCCAGCAGCCCCCCGGGACTAGCACTTAATGAGCAGTTCTTC
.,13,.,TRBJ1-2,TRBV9,CASSAGLSDGYTF,TGTGCCAGCAGCGCGGGACTGAGCGATGGCTACACCTTC
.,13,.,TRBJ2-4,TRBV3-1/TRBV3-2,CASSQNGENIQYF,TGTGCCAGCAGCCAGAACGGGGAAAACATTCAGTACTTC
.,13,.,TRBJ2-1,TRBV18,CASSQSPRVEQFF,TGTGCCAGCTCACAGAGCCCGAGAGTTGAGCAGTTCTTC
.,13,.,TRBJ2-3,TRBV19,CASSSGGTDTQYF,TGTGCCAGTTCAAGCGGAGGCACAGATACGCAGTATTTT
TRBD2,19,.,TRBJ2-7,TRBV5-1,CASSLFGLAGVMAAYEQYF,TGCGCCAGCAGCTTGTTTGGATTAGCGGGAGTAATGGCGGCCTACGAGCAGTACTTC
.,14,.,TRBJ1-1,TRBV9,CASSVLDRSRPPFF,TGTGCCAGCAGCGTACTAGACAGAAGTCGCCCCCCTTTCTTT
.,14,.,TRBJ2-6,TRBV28,CASSSRSGANVLTF,TGTGCCAGCAGTTCTCGCTCTGGGGCCAACGTCCTGACTTTC
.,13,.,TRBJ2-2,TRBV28,CASSFFPTGELFF,TGTGCCAGCAGCTTTTTTCCGACCGGGGAGCTGTTTTTT
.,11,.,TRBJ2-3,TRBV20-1,CSARKEESQYF,TGCAGTGCTAGGAAGGAGGAGTCGCAGTATTTT
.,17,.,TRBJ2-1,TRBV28,CASCGRVTKSSYNEQFF,TGTGCCAGCTGCGGCAGGGTGACCAAAAGCTCCTACAATGAGCAGTTCTTC
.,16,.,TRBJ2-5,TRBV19,CASSSLPGVGEETQYF,TGTGCCAGTAGTAGCCTCCCCGGGGTGGGCGAAGAGACCCAGTACTTC
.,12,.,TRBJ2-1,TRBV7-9,CASSLSRNEQFF,TGTGCCAGCAGCTTAAGTAGAAATGAGCAGTTCTTC
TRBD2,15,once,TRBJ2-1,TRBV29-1,CSVEDGGRARTEQFF,TGCAGCGTTGAAGACGGCGGGAGGGCCCGAACTGAGCAGTTCTTC
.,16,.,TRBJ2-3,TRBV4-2,CASSHYRETSTDTQYF,TGTGCCAGCAGCCACTACCGGGAGACTAGCACAGATACGCAGTATTTT
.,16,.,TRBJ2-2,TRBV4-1,CASSQVGRANTGELFF,TGCGCCAGCAGCCAAGTTGGGCGGGCGAACACCGGGGAGCTGTTTTTT
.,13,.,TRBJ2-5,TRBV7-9,CASSWGGRETQYF,TGTGCCAGCAGCTGGGGCGGAAGGGAGACCCAGTACTTC
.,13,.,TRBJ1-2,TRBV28,CASSLNYNYGYTF,TGTGCCAGCAGTTTAAACTATAACTATGGCTACACCTTC
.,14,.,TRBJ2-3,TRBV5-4,CASSLNRGGDTQYF,TGTGCCAGCAGCTTAAACAGGGGAGGAGATACGCAGTATTTT
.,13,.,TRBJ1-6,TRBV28,CASSLYQNSPLHF,TGTGCCAGCAGTTTATATCAGAATTCACCCCTCCACTTT
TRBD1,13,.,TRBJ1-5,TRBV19,CASSPTGVAPQHF,TGTGCCAGTAGCCCAACAGGGGTTGCGCCCCAGCATTTT
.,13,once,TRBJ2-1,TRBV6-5,CASRGLLYNEQFF,TGTGCCAGCCGGGGATTATTATACAATGAGCAGTTCTTC
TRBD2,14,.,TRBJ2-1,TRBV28,CASSRTSGSGEQFF,TGTGCCAGCAGTCGGACTAGCGGGAGCGGGGAGCAGTTCTTC
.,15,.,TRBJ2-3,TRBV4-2,CASSQAERGTDTQYF,TGTGCCAGCAGCCAGGCCGAACGAGGAACGGATACGCAGTATTTT
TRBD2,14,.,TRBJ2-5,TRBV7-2,CASSYKGLRETQYF,TGTGCCAGCAGCTACAAGGGACTACGGGAGACCCAGTACTTC
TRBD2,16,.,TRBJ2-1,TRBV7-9,CASSLARWAGGNEQFF,TGTGCCAGCAGCTTAGCGCGTTGGGCGGGGGGCAATGAGCAGTTCTTC
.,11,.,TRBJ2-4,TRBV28,CASTQENIQYF,TGTGCCAGCACCCAGGAAAACATTCAGTACTTC
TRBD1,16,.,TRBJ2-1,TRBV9,CASSVLTGGSYNEQFF,TGTGCCAGCAGCGTATTGACAGGGGGCTCCTACAATGAGCAGTTCTTC
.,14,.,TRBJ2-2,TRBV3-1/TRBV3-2,CASSQDWGGGQLFF,TGTGCCAGCAGCCAAGATTGGGGCGGAGGGCAGCTGTTTTTT
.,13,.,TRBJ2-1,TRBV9,CASSQGSVNEQFF,TGTGCCAGCAGCCAGGGTTCCGTAAATGAGCAGTTCTTC
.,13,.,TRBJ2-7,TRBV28,CASSPGQGYEQYF,TGTGCCAGCAGCCCGGGGCAGGGGTACGAGCAGTACTTC
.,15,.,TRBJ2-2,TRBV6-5,CASSYSENGVGELFF,TGTGCCAGCAGTTACTCTGAGAACGGAGTCGGGGAGCTGTTTTTT
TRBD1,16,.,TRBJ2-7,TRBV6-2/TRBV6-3,CASSSMTGGTPVEQYF,TGTGCCAGCAGTTCTATGACAGGGGGGACCCCTGTCGAGCAGTACTTC
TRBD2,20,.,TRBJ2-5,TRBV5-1,CASSLARGLANHGPQETQYF,TGCGCCAGCAGCTTGGCCAGGGGACTAGCGAACCACGGACCCCAAGAGACCCAGTACTTC
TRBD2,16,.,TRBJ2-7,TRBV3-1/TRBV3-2,CASSQDAGTSSYEQYF,TGTGCCAGCAGCCAAGATGCCGGGACTAGCTCCTACGAGCAGTACTTC
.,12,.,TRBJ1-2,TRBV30,CALGQGSFGYTF,TGTGCCCTGGGGCAGGGGTCCTTTGGCTACACCTTC
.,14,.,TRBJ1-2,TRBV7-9,CASDAQGSFHGYTF,TGTGCCAGCGATGCACAGGGAAGTTTTCATGGCTACACCTTC
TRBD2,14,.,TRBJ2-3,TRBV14,CASRRAGVRNTQYF,TGTGCCAGCAGGAGGGCGGGAGTCAGGAATACGCAGTATTTT
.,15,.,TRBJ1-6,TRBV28,CASTFGGTSRSPLHF,TGTGCCAGCACTTTTGGAGGGACCTCCCGTTCACCCCTCCACTTT
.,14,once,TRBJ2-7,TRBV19,CASSTYRTFYEQYF,TGTGCCAGTAGTACCTACAGAACCTTCTACGAGCAGTACTTC